Shown below are 31 T cell receptor beta chains from a single sample sequenced in a study of T cells in Graves' hyperthyroidism and ophthalmopathy. The CDR3 regions of TCR beta were amplified from RNA transcripts. TCR CDR3 regions were first amplified by RT-PCR with HTBI primers. MiXCR, run by TCRdb on the multiplex PCR reads, gives a single entry per CDR3 protein. Among 500,000 to 750,000 distinct CDR3 sequences, approximately 14% were seen once, and the ten largest hold around 7%. Sequencing was carried out using blood. The source of these receptors is a woman younger than 35 with Graves' ophthalmopathy.

This clonotype was found many times. The V gene is TRBV28, the J gene TRBJ2-7; D tentatively reads TRBD1 or TRBD2 (5 bases each). Germline loops: CDR1 MDHEN, CDR2 SYDVKM. The V and J ends lost 2 bases and 2 bases respectively, with 22 bases between them. CDR3 size: 18 residues. The CDR3 spells CASSLDSNLLLGAYEQYF. The CDR3 DNA reads as TGTGCCAGCAGTTTAGACAGCAACCTCCTTCTCGGGGCCTACGAGCAGTACTTC.

Many counts were recorded for this clonotype. CDR3 protein: CASSLHETYGYTF. The DNA for the CDR3 is TGTGCCAGCAGCTTGCACGAGACCTATGGCTACACCTTC. The chain couples TRBV5-8 to TRBJ1-2; D is unresolved. The germline V gene encodes CDR1 SGHTS and CDR2 YDEGEE. V lost 1 base and J lost 4, with 8 bases in between. CDR3 length: 13 residues.

This clonotype occurred many times. This chain connects TRBV28 to TRBJ1-2, with a weak D call TRBD1 (6 bases). V was shortened by 3 bases and J by 8 bases, with 16 bases between the two germline ends. CDR3 length: 14 amino acids. In germline, CDR1 is MDHEN, CDR2 SYDVKM. In DNA, the CDR3 is TGTGCCAGCAGTTTGGGGGGGGGCGGCGACGGCTACACCTTC. This encodes CASSLGGGGDGYTF.

The chain has TRBV20-1 and TRBJ1-2; perhaps TRBD1 as D (6 bases). The CDR3 consists of 11 residues. V was trimmed by 4 bases and J by 8 bases, leaving 11 bases between them. Germline CDR1 DFQATT, CDR2 SNEGSKA (reference sequence). The DNA of the CDR3 is TGCAGTGCTATACCGACAGGCGGCTACACCTTC. Protein sequence: CSAIPTGGYTF.

This clonotype was seen ten or more times. The rearrangement uses TRBV12-3 or TRBV12-4 and TRBJ2-4; tentatively, D is TRBD1 (6 bases). V lost 6 bases and J lost 1, with 16 bases in between. CDR3 size: 16 residues. The CDR3, as DNA: TGTGCCAGCAGCGACCTGACAGGTCCGGCCAAAAACATTCAGTACTTC. The encoded protein is CASSDLTGPAKNIQYF.

J is TRBJ2-7 and V is TRBV19; D is perhaps TRBD1 (5 bases). The ends were cut back, 5 bases at V and 2 bases at J, with 25 bases in the middle. Germline CDR1 is LNHDA and CDR2 is SQIVND (reference sequence). The CDR3 length is 18 residues. This CDR3 is CASSPPPTVSYRPYEQYF. CDR3 sequence (DNA): TGTGCCAGTAGTCCCCCGCCGACAGTCTCCTACCGTCCCTACGAGCAGTACTTC. The entire variable domain, with the rest obtained from reference TRBV19 and TRBJ2-7, is as follows: DGGITQSPKYLFRKEGQNVTLSCEQNLNHDAMYWYRQDPGQGLRLIYYSQIVNDFQKGDIAEGYSVSREKKESFPLTVTSAQKNPTAFYLCASSPPPTVSYRPYEQYFGPGTRLTVT.

This clonotype was found many times. DNA of the CDR3: TGTGCCAGCAGCTCAGGGACGCCTGGGGCCAACGTCCTGACTTTC. This gives the protein CASSSGTPGANVLTF. The chain links TRBV11-1 to TRBJ2-6; the D gene could be TRBD1 or TRBD2 (5 bases each). Trimming took off 4 bases at V and 2 bases at J, with 9 bases between the two ends. CDR1 SGHAT and CDR2 FQDESV come from the germline V gene (reference sequence). CDR3 length: 15 amino acids.

This chain connects TRBV7-9 to TRBJ2-5; 11 positions agree with TRBD2. The CDR3 has 15 residues. Per the germline V gene, CDR1 is SEHNR and CDR2 is FQNEAQ (reference sequence). The junction had 5 bases not matched to a gene; V was cut back by 6 bases and J by 2 bases. This chain's CDR3 is CASRPRLAGQETQYF. In DNA, the CDR3 is TGTGCCAGCAGGCCTCGACTAGCGGGACAAGAGACCCAGTACTTC.

This clonotype has a handful of counts. The genes are TRBV9 and TRBJ2-1; 7 nucleotides agree with TRBD2. V lost 3 bases to trimming and J lost 5 bases; unmatched junction nucleotides: 11. The CDR3 is 16 residues long. Germline loops: CDR1 SGDLS, CDR2 YYNGEE. The CDR3 protein is CASSGGGGVAHNEQFF. The DNA for the CDR3 is TGTGCCAGCAGCGGGGGGGGGGGAGTAGCCCACAATGAGCAGTTCTTC.

In its sample, this clonotype was seen a few times. The chain recombines TRBV6-6 with TRBJ2-7; 10 bases agree with TRBD1. This CDR3 spans 17 amino acids. Germline V gene data show CDR1 as MNHNY and CDR2 as SVGAGI (reference sequence). V was clipped by 2 bases and J by 2 bases; unmatched bases: 9. The CDR3 reads CASSYAPPGTGAYEQYF. CDR3 sequence (DNA): TGTGCCAGCAGTTACGCACCCCCCGGGACAGGGGCCTACGAGCAGTACTTC.

This clonotype was detected a few times. The chain links TRBV4-2 to TRBJ2-1; 13 bases fit TRBD2. With V trimmed by 1 base and J by 4 bases, 7 bases remained unmatched. The CDR3 is 18 amino acids. Germline CDR1 and CDR2: LGHNA and YNFKEQ. Here the CDR3 DNA reads TGTGCCAGCAGCCAAGGACGGACTAGCGGGAGTAGGTACAATGAGCAGTTCTTC. Amino acids: CASSQGRTSGSRYNEQFF.

The V gene is TRBV7-9, the J gene TRBJ2-5; 9 bases line up with TRBD1. The CDR3 length is 18 residues. With 5 bases clipped from V and 1 base from J, the junction kept 14 bases outside the gene matches. In germline, CDR1 is SEHNR, CDR2 FQNEAQ (reference sequence). CDR3 coding DNA: TGTGCCAGCAGCAAGGGGACAGGGCCCCCGCTCCTCCAAGAGACCCAGTACTTC. It encodes CASSKGTGPPLLQETQYF.

This clonotype was recorded at least ten times. This chain uses TRBV30 with TRBJ1-1; TRBD1 might be the D (5 bases). From germline, CDR1 is GTSNPN and CDR2 SVGIG (reference sequence). The CDR3 length is 13 residues. The V end lost 0 bases, the J end lost 7 bases, and 12 bases lay between the germline ends. The DNA of the CDR3 is TGTGCCTGGAGTGTACTAGGGGACGGTGAAGCTTTCTTT. Its translation: CAWSVLGDGEAFF.

This chain links TRBV5-1 with TRBJ2-3; D possibly corresponds to TRBD2 (5 bases). CDR3 length equals 15 residues. CDR1 and CDR2 (germline): SGHRS, YFSETQ. Trimming took off 0 bases at V and 2 bases at J, with 10 bases between the two ends. CDR3 bases: TGCGCCAGCAGCTTGGTGCTAGCTCCCACAGATACGCAGTATTTT. Translated, it gives CASSLVLAPTDTQYF.

This clonotype occurred many times. The chain couples TRBV19 to TRBJ2-1; 8 nucleotides agree with TRBD2. With V trimmed by 3 bases and J by 8 bases, 6 bases remained unmatched. This CDR3 comprises 14 residues. Germline loops: CDR1 LNHDA, CDR2 SQIVND (reference sequence). The CDR3 loop is CASSMGLESHEQFF. The CDR3 DNA reads TGTGCCAGTAGTATGGGACTAGAGTCCCATGAGCAGTTCTTC.

The CDR3 region has the DNA TGTGCCAGCAGTTTTCCGGGACTAGCGAGCAACACCGGGGAGCTGTTTTTT. Translation: CASSFPGLASNTGELFF. This sequence joins TRBV27 and TRBJ2-2; TRBD2 matches at 10 bases. This CDR3 comprises 17 residues. Germline V gives CDR1 MNHEY, CDR2 SMNVEV (reference sequence). J was trimmed by 2 bases and V by 3 bases; bases with no gene match: 6.

This clonotype turned up a few times. The chain joins TRBV30 to TRBJ2-2, with 11 bases matching TRBD2. The length of the CDR3 is 15 residues. Germline V gives CDR1 GTSNPN, CDR2 SVGIG (reference sequence). Trimming removed 2 bases from V and 5 bases from J; junction bases left unmatched: 4. CDR3 sequence: CAWSSGLAATGELFF. CDR3 nucleotide sequence: TGTGCCTGGAGTTCGGGACTAGCGGCAACCGGGGAGCTGTTTTTT.

The chain joins TRBV28 to TRBJ1-6, with a possible D match to TRBD1 (6 bases). The CDR3 sequence is 20 residues long. With 3 bases removed from V and 5 bases from J, the gap between germline ends came to 26 bases. Germline V gene lookup returns CDR1 MDHEN and CDR2 SYDVKM. CDR3 residues: CASSFHSWGAPIVDNSPLHF. CDR3 coding DNA: TGTGCCAGCAGTTTTCACTCCTGGGGGGCGCCTATAGTGGATAATTCACCCCTCCACTTT.

This clonotype has only a few counts. The V and J genes are TRBV15 and TRBJ1-3; maybe TRBD1 (5 bases). The CDR3 contains 17 residues. V lost 2 bases and J lost 5, with 19 bases in between. Germline values: CDR1 LNHNV, CDR2 YYDKDF (reference sequence). CDR3 coding DNA: TGTGCCACCAGCAGAAATAACCGGGACTTCACTCGAAACACCATATATTTT. Its protein is CATSRNNRDFTRNTIYF.

This clonotype occurred many times. V and J are TRBV3-1 and TRBJ2-6, with D tentatively TRBD1 (5 bases). The CDR3 extends over 16 amino acids. Germline loops: CDR1 LGHDT, CDR2 YNNKEL (reference sequence). Trimming pared 4 bases from V and 2 bases from J, leaving 12 bases between. This CDR3 reads CASSPVTRAGANVLTF. The DNA of the CDR3 is TGTGCCAGCAGCCCAGTTACCAGGGCTGGGGCCAACGTCCTGACTTTC.

At least ten counts were recorded for this clonotype. The rearrangement uses TRBV28 and TRBJ2-2; D may match TRBD1 or TRBD2 (6 bases each). V was cut by 9 bases and J by 6 bases, with 14 bases left in between. CDR1 and CDR2 from the germline V gene are MDHEN and SYDVKM. CDR3 size: 13 residues. CDR3 protein: CASGGGKPGELFF. Written as DNA, the CDR3 is TGTGCCAGTGGGGGCGGGAAACCCGGGGAGCTGTTTTTT.

Many counts were recorded for this clonotype. The rearrangement joins TRBV20-1 to TRBJ2-3; 10 nucleotides agree with TRBD2. Germline V gives CDR1 DFQATT, CDR2 SNEGSKA (reference sequence). The V segment lost 6 bases and the J segment 1 base; nucleotides outside the gene matches: 4. The length of the CDR3 is 14 residues. CDR3 amino acids: CSAQGTSGTDTQYF. CDR3 nucleotides: TGCAGTGCACAGGGGACTAGCGGCACAGATACGCAGTATTTT.

This clonotype showed up many times. The chain combines TRBV2 with TRBJ2-1; 14 bases align to TRBD2. CDR3 length: 16 residues. Germline-derived CDR1 and CDR2 are SNHLY and FYNNEI. The V segment lost 6 bases and the J segment 8 bases; nucleotides outside the gene matches: 9. The CDR3 sequence is CASSRLAGGPRDEQFF. CDR3 DNA: TGTGCCAGCAGCAGACTAGCGGGAGGGCCTCGAGATGAGCAGTTCTTC.

In this sample, this clonotype turned up many times. The chain recombines TRBV6-1 with TRBJ2-7; D not resolved. CDR3 size: 13 residues. The germline V gene encodes CDR1 MNHNS and CDR2 SASEGT. V lost 6 bases to trimming and J lost 0 bases, with 9 bases between them. The CDR3 nucleotides are TGTGCCAGCAGGGTGGTGGGCTCCTACGAGCAGTACTTC. Amino acids: CASRVVGSYEQYF.

At least ten counts were recorded for this clonotype. V and J are TRBV20-1 and TRBJ2-1; D could derive from TRBD1 or TRBD2 (5 bases each). V lost 6 bases and J 6 bases, leaving 15 bases between the germline ends. The CDR3 is 13 residues long. Germline CDR1 DFQATT, CDR2 SNEGSKA (reference sequence). CDR3 protein: CSAERMGTNEQFF. In DNA, the CDR3 is TGCAGTGCCGAACGTATGGGGACCAATGAGCAGTTCTTC.

There are many counts of this clonotype. The chain recombines TRBV4-1 with TRBJ2-1; 8 bases line up with TRBD2. This CDR3 region has 19 residues. Trimming at V came to 1 base and at J to 0 bases, leaving 11 bases not matched to a gene. CDR1 and CDR2 from the germline V gene are MGHRA and YSYEKL. DNA of the CDR3: TGCGCCAGCAGCCAAGGTACCCGGGGGCTAGCGGGCTCCTACAATGAGCAGTTCTTC. Its protein is CASSQGTRGLAGSYNEQFF.

The chain employs TRBV6-1 and TRBJ2-7; TRBD2 matches 10 bases. With 7 bases clipped from V and 3 bases from J, the junction kept 9 bases outside the gene matches. Germline CDR1 and CDR2: MNHNS and SASEGT. This CDR3 has 15 amino acids. CDR3 amino acids: CASTLGLATYYEQYF. In DNA, the CDR3 is TGTGCCAGCACCCTGGGACTAGCGACATACTACGAGCAGTACTTC.

The table lists this clonotype with many counts. This chain joins TRBV5-8 and TRBJ2-7, with D possibly being TRBD1 (6 bases). CDR1 and CDR2 (germline): SGHTS, YDEGEE. With 3 bases removed from V and 0 bases from J, the gap between germline ends came to 13 bases. The CDR3 totals 15 residues. Written as DNA, the CDR3 is TGTGCCAGCAGCTACCGGGACATCTACTCCTACGAGCAGTACTTC. This codes for CASSYRDIYSYEQYF.

The chain has TRBV5-1 and TRBJ2-1, with 14 bases aligning to TRBD2. This CDR3 has 15 residues. The J segment lost 10 bases and the V segment lost 4 bases, leaving 7 bases of the junction unmatched. Germline assignment: CDR1 SGHRS and CDR2 YFSETQ. The DNA of the CDR3 is TGCGCCAGCAGCCCGGGACTAGCGGGAGCGGGGGAGCAGTTCTTC. Its protein product is CASSPGLAGAGEQFF. Full variable domain (rest looked up from reference TRBV5-1 and TRBJ2-1): KAGVTQTPRYLIKTRGQQVTLSCSPISGHRSVSWYQQTPGQGLQFLFEYFSETQRNKGNFPGRFSGRQFSNSRSEMNVSTLELGDSALYLCASSPGLAGAGEQFFGPGTRLTVL.

This clonotype was found many times. The V call is TRBV27, the J call TRBJ2-7, with 10 nucleotides matching TRBD2. Unmatched junction bases numbered 8, after V lost 3 bases and J lost 0 bases. The germline V gene encodes CDR1 MNHEY and CDR2 SMNVEV (reference sequence). The CDR3 consists of 17 residues. The CDR3 sequence is CASSFYPSGSISYEQYF. In nucleotides, the CDR3 is TGTGCCAGCAGTTTTTATCCTAGCGGGAGTATCTCCTACGAGCAGTACTTC.

At least ten counts were recorded for this clonotype. The rearrangement links TRBV29-1 to TRBJ2-7; D is unresolved. The CDR3 has 12 residues. Germline V gene lookup returns CDR1 SQVTM and CDR2 ANQGSEA. V shed 6 bases and J shed 2 bases, with 11 bases lying between them. The CDR3 is CSVADIPYEQYF. The CDR3 nucleotides read TGCAGCGTAGCCGACATACCCTACGAGCAGTACTTC.